The rows below give T cell receptor beta chains drawn from one sample of a study of cytomegalovirus exposure and HLA in healthy donors. TCRdb's copy holds only in-frame clones and misses some; the assay was immunoSEQ multiplex PCR. The data contain roughly 95,000 clones, about 85% of them singletons. Sequencing used PBMCs. These receptors came from a man between 18 and 29 years old in good health and CMV-seropositive. CDR3s include the opening cysteine and the closing phenylalanine or tryptophan. D genes are given only for firm matches. Rows give clone size only sometimes, using once, few, many, or a class for an expanded clone.

size,D,V,J,CDR3,DNA
-,TRBD2,TRBV11-2,TRBJ2-1,CASSLSAGDEQFF,TGTGCCAGCAGCTTATCAGCGGGAGACGAGCAGTTCTTC
-,-,TRBV29-1,TRBJ1-2,CSLKAGMGDGYTF,TGCAGCCTCAAGGCGGGCATGGGCGATGGCTACACCTTC
-,TRBD1,TRBV19,TRBJ1-2,CASRKPGQGPNYGYTF,TGTGCCAGTAGAAAGCCTGGACAGGGACCAAACTATGGCTACACCTTC
once,-,TRBV5-4,TRBJ1-4,CASSPGFGSGGEKLFF,TGTGCCAGCAGCCCGGGTTTCGGCTCGGGGGGTGAAAAACTGTTTTTT
-,-,TRBV7-8,TRBJ2-7,CASSWGVEQYF,TGTGCCAGCAGCTGGGGAGTGGAGCAGTACTTC
-,TRBD1,TRBV7-9,TRBJ2-5,CASSLDTGGLETQYF,TGTGCCAGCAGCTTAGATACAGGGGGCTTGGAGACCCAGTACTTC
-,-,TRBV15,TRBJ1-5,CATSKTGMGQPQHF,TGTGCCACCAGCAAAACAGGGATGGGTCAGCCCCAGCATTTT
few,-,TRBV4-1,TRBJ2-7,CASSQARGTVHEQYF,TGCGCCAGCAGCCAAGCACGCGGGACGGTTCACGAGCAGTACTTC
-,-,TRBV18,TRBJ1-1,CASSPTVPGAEAFF,TGTGCCAGCTCACCGACAGTACCGGGAGCTGAAGCTTTCTTT
-,-,TRBV29-1,TRBJ1-1,CSVVKGRGEAFF,TGCAGCGTTGTTAAGGGGAGGGGTGAAGCTTTCTTT
-,-,TRBV7-2,TRBJ2-5,CASSLGGRGGETQYF,TGTGCCAGCAGCTTAGGCGGGAGAGGGGGGGAGACCCAGTACTTC
-,TRBD1,TRBV5-4,TRBJ1-1,CASSLGQGAAEAFF,TGTGCCAGCAGCCTCGGACAGGGGGCCGCTGAAGCTTTCTTT
once,TRBD1,TRBV27,TRBJ1-5,CASSRTGASNQPQHF,TGTGCCAGCAGTCGGACAGGGGCTAGCAATCAGCCCCAGCATTTT
-,-,TRBV29-1,TRBJ1-1,CSVEERSEAFF,TGCAGCGTTGAAGAAAGGAGTGAAGCTTTCTTT
-,-,TRBV14,TRBJ1-1,CASSQGGTEAFF,TGTGCCAGCAGCCAAGGAGGGACTGAAGCTTTCTTT
few,-,TRBV14,TRBJ1-2,CASSPATGFGYGYTF,TGTGCCAGCAGCCCCGCGACCGGGTTTGGGTATGGCTACACCTTC
-,-,TRBV2,TRBJ1-3,CASGGDYSGNTIYF,TGTGCCAGCGGGGGGGATTACTCTGGAAACACCATATATTTT
-,-,TRBV10-3,TRBJ1-4,CAISDPEATNEKLFF,TGTGCCATCAGTGATCCGGAGGCAACTAATGAAAAACTGTTTTTT
-,TRBD1,TRBV19,TRBJ1-5,CASTTTDRGHRQPQHF,TGTGCCAGTACCACCACCGACAGGGGCCACAGGCAGCCCCAGCATTTT
-,TRBD2,TRBV10-3,TRBJ2-5,CAISSTGLAGTGETQYF,TGTGCCATCAGTTCGACGGGACTAGCGGGAACGGGTGAGACCCAGTACTTC
-,TRBD2,TRBV7-6,TRBJ2-3,CASSLELAGGTDTQYF,TGTGCCAGCAGCTTAGAACTAGCGGGGGGCACAGATACGCAGTATTTT
-,-,TRBV30,TRBJ2-1,CAWSPTAAAEQFF,TGTGCCTGGAGCCCGACCGCCGCGGCTGAGCAGTTCTTC
-,TRBD2,TRBV30,TRBJ2-3,CAWSTGTSGRRTDTQYF,TGTGCCTGGAGTACCGGGACTAGCGGGAGGAGAACAGATACGCAGTATTTT
medium-sized,TRBD1,TRBV5-1,TRBJ2-7,CASSQTGVAYEQYF,TGCGCCAGCAGTCAGACAGGGGTAGCCTACGAGCAGTACTTC
-,-,TRBV7-2,TRBJ2-5,CASSLMDTAPQETQYF,TGTGCCAGCAGCTTAATGGACACCGCTCCCCAAGAGACCCAGTACTTC
-,TRBD1,TRBV6-1,TRBJ1-5,CASSGDRVNQPQHF,TGTGCCAGCAGTGGAGACAGGGTCAATCAGCCCCAGCATTTT
-,TRBD1,TRBV6-1,TRBJ1-1,CASSERDRKNTEAFF,TGTGCCAGCAGTGAAAGGGACAGGAAGAACACTGAAGCTTTCTTT
-,-,TRBV29-1,TRBJ1-3,CSVLGTGRNTIYF,TGCAGCGTATTAGGGACTGGGAGAAACACCATATATTTT
-,-,TRBV6-6,TRBJ2-3,CASSYSRLYTQYF,TGTGCCAGCAGTTACTCCCGCCTATATACGCAGTATTTT
-,-,TRBV27,TRBJ2-3,CASSPRTDTQYF,TGTGCCAGCAGTCCTCGCACAGATACGCAGTATTTT
-,TRBD1,TRBV25-1,TRBJ2-5,CASSELGSGTGDGETQYF,TGTGCCAGCAGTGAATTGGGCTCCGGGACAGGGGACGGGGAGACCCAGTACTTC
-,TRBD2,TRBV19,TRBJ2-5,CASSPAGTSGIGETQYF,TGTGCCAGTAGCCCCGCCGGGACTAGCGGGATAGGGGAGACCCAGTACTTC
-,-,TRBV14,TRBJ2-1,CASSRPFHEQFF,TGTGCCAGCAGCCGTCCGTTCCATGAGCAGTTCTTC
-,-,TRBV4-1,TRBJ2-1,CASSQYVYEQFF,TGCGCCAGCAGCCAATATGTGTATGAGCAGTTCTTC
-,-,TRBV6-6,TRBJ2-1,CASSYTAADNEQFF,TGTGCCAGCAGTTACACAGCGGCCGACAATGAGCAGTTCTTC
-,-,TRBV27,TRBJ1-2,CASSLAGAYGYTF,TGTGCCAGCAGTTTAGCAGGGGCCTATGGCTACACCTTC
-,TRBD2,TRBV6-5,TRBJ2-3,CATGEGLRWADTQYF,TGTGCCACCGGGGAGGGACTTAGGTGGGCAGATACGCAGTATTTT
-,TRBD1,TRBV9,TRBJ2-3,CASSVGTGDTDTQYF,TGTGCCAGCAGCGTAGGAACAGGGGATACAGATACGCAGTATTTT
-,-,TRBV28,TRBJ1-2,CASSLSFPGRDGYTF,TGTGCCAGCAGTTTATCGTTTCCCGGCAGGGATGGCTACACCTTC
-,-,TRBV11-2,TRBJ2-5,CASSLYHRGTQGETQYF,TGTGCCAGCAGCTTATACCACCGGGGCACTCAGGGGGAGACCCAGTACTTC
-,TRBD1,TRBV27,TRBJ1-4,CASSYFPDRGENEKLFF,TGTGCCAGCAGTTACTTCCCGGACAGGGGGGAAAATGAAAAACTGTTTTTT
-,-,TRBV7-4,TRBJ1-5,CASSLRITGSNYSNQPQHF,TGTGCCAGCAGCTTAAGGATAACCGGGAGTAATTATAGCAATCAGCCCCAGCATTTT
-,-,TRBV28,TRBJ2-7,CASSLAPHNYEQYF,TGTGCCAGCAGTTTAGCTCCACATAACTACGAGCAGTACTTC
-,TRBD2,TRBV6-5,TRBJ2-7,CASSARTSGSYEQYF,TGTGCCAGCAGTGCCCGGACTAGCGGAAGCTACGAGCAGTACTTC
-,TRBD1,TRBV19,TRBJ1-2,CASRQTGTAYGYTF,TGTGCCAGTAGGCAAACCGGGACAGCATATGGCTACACCTTC
few,TRBD1,TRBV25-1,TRBJ1-2,CASSGAGTGFEGYTF,TGTGCCAGCAGTGGTGCCGGGACAGGGTTCGAAGGCTACACCTTC
-,TRBD2,TRBV6-1,TRBJ2-1,CASSNRDYYNEQFF,TGTGCCAGCAGTAACCGGGACTACTACAATGAGCAGTTCTTC
-,-,TRBV14,TRBJ1-1,CASSQEWVGDKNTEAFF,TGTGCCAGCAGCCAAGAATGGGTTGGGGACAAGAACACTGAAGCTTTCTTT
-,-,TRBV15,TRBJ2-3,CATSRERGFTSRDTQYF,TGTGCCACCAGCAGAGAGAGAGGGTTTACTAGCAGGGATACGCAGTATTTT
-,-,TRBV7-8,TRBJ2-3,CASSLRVDSWAADTQYF,TGTGCCAGCAGCTTAAGGGTGGACTCATGGGCCGCAGATACGCAGTATTTT
-,-,TRBV30,TRBJ1-2,CAWGATVNYGYTF,TGTGCCTGGGGTGCGACAGTGAACTATGGCTACACCTTC
few,-,TRBV27,TRBJ1-1,CASSLKPGNTEAFF,TGTGCCAGCAGTTTAAAACCCGGGAACACTGAAGCTTTCTTT
few,TRBD1,TRBV5-1,TRBJ1-1,CASSPYPPGGGMNTEAFF,TGCGCCAGCAGCCCCTACCCGCCAGGGGGCGGGATGAACACTGAAGCTTTCTTT
-,-,TRBV5-5,TRBJ2-1,CASSLRGNPYNEQFF,TGTGCCAGCAGCTTACGAGGGAATCCCTACAATGAGCAGTTCTTC